This T cell receptor (beta chain) was documented in a study of CDR3 diversity in severe acne. Many counts were recorded for this clonotype. The V end was cut by 2 bases, the J end by 4 bases, with 6 bases between. Germline V lookup: CDR1 SGHTA, CDR2 FQGTGA. The CDR3 has 13 amino acids. MiXCR was run by TCRdb on the PCR reads, yielding one entry per CDR3 protein. The sample lists more than 70,000 distinct CDR3 sequences; under 55% were seen once. Sequenced material: blood. This TCR came from a male donor with severe acne vulgaris. This chain joins TRBV7-3 and TRBJ2-1; D call uncertain. In DNA form, the CDR3 reads TGTGCCAGCAGCTTAGGGCGGTACAATGAGCAGTTCTTC. As protein: CASSLGRYNEQFF.